The 8 T cell receptor beta chains below were found in one sample sequenced in a study of blood T cell repertoires in COVID-19. Here immunoSEQ multiplex PCR was the method, and the copy in TCRdb shows in-frame clones only, minus some. The table includes 75,000 to 95,000 clones, around 79% detected once. The sample consisted of peripheral blood. These TCRs come from a woman of 80 years or more with active or convalescent COVID-19.

V gene TRBV29-1 combines with J gene TRBJ1-2; D is possibly TRBD1 (5 bases). The length of the CDR3 is 13 residues. Looked up from germline, CDR1 is SQVTM and CDR2 is ANQGSEA. V lost 4 bases and J lost 0, with 9 bases in between. Here the CDR3 reads CSVGQLANYGYTF. The CDR3 DNA sequence: TGCAGCGTTGGACAGTTAGCTAACTATGGCTACACCTTC. The variable domain in full, with the rest retrieved from reference TRBV29-1 and TRBJ1-2, is SAVISQKPSRDICQRGTSLTIQCQVDSQVTMMFWYRQQPGQSLTLIATANQGSEATYESGFVIDKFPISRPNLTFSTLTVSNMSPEDSSIYLCSVGQLANYGYTFGSGTRLTVV.

V usage is TRBV28 and J usage is TRBJ2-7; 7 nucleotides align to TRBD1. This CDR3 has 14 amino acids. The junction had 7 bases not matched to a gene; V was cut back by 5 bases and J by 3 bases. CDR1 and CDR2 from the germline V gene are MDHEN and SYDVKM. The CDR3 nucleotides read TGTGCCAGCAGTATACCGGGACAGTACTACGAGCAGTACTTC. Translated: CASSIPGQYYEQYF.

In this sample, this clone turned up once. The CDR3 region is CASSEPRRDSNTGELFF. The CDR3 coding sequence is TGTGCCAGCAGCGAACCTAGAAGGGACAGCAACACCGGGGAGCTGTTTTTT. The chain is built from TRBV13 and TRBJ2-2, with 7 bases fitting TRBD1. Germline loops: CDR1 PRHDT, CDR2 FYEKMQ (reference sequence). This CDR3 contains 17 residues. The V and J ends lost 5 bases and 2 bases, in that order; junction bases with no gene match: 11.

This clone occurred once. The chain uses TRBV28 and TRBJ1-1, with 9 positions matching TRBD1. The CDR3 covers 15 residues. In germline, CDR1 is MDHEN, CDR2 SYDVKM. After removal of 5 bases from V and 6 bases from J, the junction contained 10 bases not matched to a gene. The chain's CDR3 is CASSRTGTGKPEAFF. In DNA, the CDR3 is TGTGCCAGCAGTAGGACCGGGACAGGGAAGCCTGAAGCTTTCTTT.

CDR3: CASSSRTGEGQPQHF. The CDR3 DNA sequence: TGTGCCAGCAGTTCCCGGACAGGGGAGGGACAGCCCCAGCATTTT. The chain uses TRBV6-2 or TRBV6-3 and TRBJ1-5, with 9 nucleotides matching TRBD1. This CDR3 contains 15 residues. Unmatched junction bases numbered 8, after V lost 4 bases and J lost 7 bases. Germline V gene sequence: CDR1 MNHEY, CDR2 SVGEGT.

This sequence joins TRBV2 and TRBJ1-2, with a tentative D call TRBD1 (6 bases). The CDR3 length is 15 residues. Trimming removed 3 bases at V and 3 bases at J, with 14 bases between. Germline lookup yields CDR1 SNHLY and CDR2 FYNNEI. CDR3 nucleotide sequence: TGTGCCAGCAGTGATTTGGACAGCCAGTACTATGGCTACACCTTC. Translation: CASSDLDSQYYGYTF.

This clone was detected only a few times. This sequence joins TRBV5-6 and TRBJ1-5, with a weak D call TRBD1 (5 bases). Germline V CDR1 and CDR2: SGHDT, YYEEEE. Trimming removed 1 base at V and 6 bases at J, with 14 bases between. The CDR3 totals 15 residues. The CDR3 reads CASSLFPRVSQPQHF. CDR3 nucleotides: TGTGCCAGCAGCTTGTTTCCCAGGGTTTCTCAGCCCCAGCATTTT.

V gene TRBV6-5 combines with J gene TRBJ1-2; no reliable D call. With 6 bases removed from V and 4 bases from J, the gap between germline ends came to 15 bases. This CDR3 has 14 amino acids. Germline V lookup: CDR1 MNHEY, CDR2 SVGAGI. CDR3 in amino acids: CASSPGPHLYGYTF. In nucleotides, the CDR3 is TGTGCCAGCAGCCCCGGTCCTCACCTCTATGGCTACACCTTC.